The 29 T cell receptor beta chains below were found in one sample sequenced in a study of blood T cell repertoires in COVID-19. TCRdb's copy holds only in-frame clones and misses some; the assay was immunoSEQ multiplex PCR. The sample contains around 150,000 clones, 80% to 90% of which appear only once. The specimen was peripheral blood. The source is a man in his 70s with acute or convalescent COVID-19.

The chain combines TRBV6-5 with TRBJ2-2, with D maybe TRBD1 (6 bases). Germline assignment: CDR1 MNHEY and CDR2 SVGAGI. This CDR3 region has 14 residues. Trimming cost V 3 bases and J 7 bases, with 12 bases left between them. The CDR3 reads CASSYLQGFGELFF. As DNA, the CDR3 is TGTGCCAGCAGTTATCTACAGGGTTTCGGGGAGCTGTTTTTT.

This chain connects TRBV27 to TRBJ1-4; TRBD1 matches at 8 bases. Germline V gene sequence: CDR1 MNHEY, CDR2 SMNVEV (reference sequence). V gave up 9 bases and J gave up 5 bases; unmatched junction bases: 2. This CDR3 is built from 12 residues. In DNA form, the CDR3 reads TGTGCCAGGGACAGGGAAAATGAAAAACTGTTTTTT. This gives the protein CARDRENEKLFF.

This rearrangement joins TRBV3-1 (or the pseudogene TRBV3-2) to TRBJ2-1; 10 bases align to TRBD2. Germline values: CDR1 LGHDT, CDR2 YNNKEL (reference sequence). This CDR3 is 16 amino acids long. The trim removed 0 bases at V and 6 bases at J, leaving 5 bases unmatched. The CDR3 here is CASSQEGTSGTNEQFF. CDR3 nucleotides: TGTGCCAGCAGCCAAGAAGGTACTAGCGGGACCAATGAGCAGTTCTTC.

The CDR3 spells CASIGRYNEQFF. The DNA for the CDR3 is TGTGCCAGCATCGGTAGATACAATGAGCAGTTCTTC. This chain links TRBV27 with TRBJ2-1; D is unresolved. Trimming removed 7 bases from V and 4 bases from J, with 8 bases in between. CDR3 length: 12 residues. Germline V gene data show CDR1 as MNHEY and CDR2 as SMNVEV (reference sequence).

This sequence joins TRBV15 and TRBJ2-1; D is possibly TRBD2 (6 bases). Germline CDR1 and CDR2: LNHNV and YYDKDF (reference sequence). Trimming pared 0 bases from V and 10 bases from J, leaving 10 bases between. The CDR3 runs to 13 residues. DNA for the CDR3: TGTGCCACCAGCAGAGATTCCGCGGGGGAGCAGTTCTTC. Translating it yields CATSRDSAGEQFF. Full variable domain (outside the CDR3, taken from reference TRBV15 and TRBJ2-1): DAMVIQNPRYQVTQFGKPVTLSCSQTLNHNVMYWYQQKSSQAPKLLFHYYDKDFNNEADTPDNFQSRRPNTSFCFLDIRSPGLGDTAMYLCATSRDSAGEQFFGPGTRLTVL.

The chain carries TRBV3-1 (or the pseudogene TRBV3-2) and TRBJ2-1; D ambiguous. V was pared by 3 bases and J by 4 bases, with 13 bases between. The CDR3 length is 15 residues. The germline V gene encodes CDR1 LGHDT and CDR2 YNNKEL (reference sequence). CDR3: CASSHPATNYNEQFF. The CDR3 nucleotides read TGTGCCAGCAGCCACCCCGCTACCAATTACAATGAGCAGTTCTTC.

The chain is built from TRBV19 and TRBJ1-2, with TRBD1 matching over 7 bases. This CDR3 region has 14 residues. Germline loops: CDR1 LNHDA, CDR2 SQIVND (reference sequence). J was trimmed by 9 bases and V by 6 bases; bases with no gene match: 13. The CDR3 is CASRLDRTSASYTF. CDR3 DNA sequence: TGTGCCAGTAGGTTGGACAGGACATCTGCGAGCTACACCTTC.

The chain carries TRBV29-1 and TRBJ2-4, with 10 bases identical to TRBD1. The CDR3 consists of 14 residues. Germline-derived CDR1 and CDR2 are SQVTM and ANQGSEA. V shed 6 bases and J 6 bases; nucleotides not matched to a gene: 8. CDR3: CSVRQGARGNIQYF. The CDR3, as DNA: TGCAGCGTCAGACAGGGGGCGCGGGGAAACATTCAGTACTTC.

The V and J genes are TRBV14 and TRBJ2-7; possible D gene TRBD2, 6 bases. Trimming pared 6 bases from V and 3 bases from J, leaving 12 bases between. Germline V gene sequence: CDR1 SGHDN, CDR2 FVKESK. The CDR3 runs 13 residues. The chain's CDR3 is CASSSGGFYEQYF. In nucleotides, the CDR3 is TGTGCCAGCAGTTCTGGAGGGTTCTACGAGCAGTACTTC.

This chain joins TRBV6-1 and TRBJ2-7; D is ambiguous. V was cut by 3 bases and J by 9 bases, with 12 bases left in between. Germline lookup yields CDR1 MNHNS and CDR2 SASEGT. The CDR3 is 12 residues long. CDR3 in DNA: TGTGCCAGCAGTGACGGCATGCTAGGGCAGTACTTC. Protein sequence: CASSDGMLGQYF.

The rearrangement joins TRBV11-2 to TRBJ1-5; the match to TRBD1 covers 7 bases. The germline gives CDR1 SGHAT, CDR2 FQNNGV. The CDR3 is 14 residues long. V lost 1 base and J lost 6; bases outside the gene matches: 3. The DNA of the CDR3 is TGTGCCAGCAGCTTAGTAGGGGGCGGTCAGCCCCAGCATTTT. As protein: CASSLVGGGQPQHF.

This chain links TRBV15 with TRBJ2-1, with 8 positions matching TRBD2. V shed 0 bases and J 6 bases; nucleotides not matched to a gene: 7. The CDR3 has 16 amino acids. From germline, CDR1 is LNHNV and CDR2 YYDKDF (reference sequence). The CDR3 sequence is CATSRDRGGQTNEQFF. Here the CDR3 DNA reads TGTGCCACCAGCAGAGATCGGGGGGGCCAGACCAATGAGCAGTTCTTC.

This sequence joins TRBV6-5 and TRBJ2-1; 12 positions agree with TRBD2. CDR1 and CDR2 from the germline V gene are MNHEY and SVGAGI. The J segment lost 11 bases and the V segment lost 5 bases, leaving 1 base of the junction unmatched. CDR3 length: 12 amino acids. The CDR3 loop reads CASSLAGGKQFF. The CDR3 nucleotides read TGTGCCAGCAGTCTAGCGGGAGGGAAGCAGTTCTTC.

The chain joins TRBV19 to TRBJ1-5, with 7 nucleotides matching TRBD1. The CDR3 consists of 14 residues. Germline V gene sequence: CDR1 LNHDA, CDR2 SQIVND (reference sequence). Unmatched junction bases numbered 5, after V lost 2 bases and J lost 7 bases. CDR3 DNA: TGTGCCAGTAGTATAACAGGGGTGGACCAGCCCCAGCATTTT. Protein product: CASSITGVDQPQHF.

J is TRBJ2-1 and V is TRBV9; 9 bases are shared with TRBD1. The CDR3 sequence is 16 residues long. Trimming took 0 bases from V and 4 from J; bases not matched to a gene: 5. CDR1 SGDLS and CDR2 YYNGEE come from the germline V gene. This CDR3 is CASSVVNRGPYNEQFF. CDR3 nucleotide sequence: TGTGCCAGCAGCGTAGTTAACAGGGGGCCATACAATGAGCAGTTCTTC.

CDR3 region: CASSLPTARLYGYTF. In DNA form, the CDR3 reads TGTGCCAGCAGCTTACCGACAGCCCGCCTGTATGGCTACACCTTC. The rearrangement uses TRBV5-6 and TRBJ1-2; possibly TRBD1 for D (5 bases). This CDR3 is built from 15 residues. V dropped 2 bases and J dropped 5 bases, with 16 bases sitting between them. Germline loops: CDR1 SGHDT, CDR2 YYEEEE.

The chain combines TRBV6-5 with TRBJ2-1, with TRBD2 identical over 11 bases. Per the germline V gene, CDR1 is MNHEY and CDR2 is SVGAGI. The CDR3 loop spans 10 amino acids. V was clipped by 11 bases and J by 15 bases; unmatched bases: 6. The CDR3 DNA sequence: TGTGCCCCTATAGCGGGAGGGCGGTTCTTC. It yields the protein CAPIAGGRFF.

The genes are TRBV2 and TRBJ1-5; D call uncertain. Germline V lookup: CDR1 SNHLY, CDR2 FYNNEI. The length of the CDR3 is 15 residues. The germline V and J ends were trimmed by 1 base and 0 bases, with 7 bases remaining between them. The CDR3 region has the DNA TGTGCCAGCAGTGAAGGGCGGTTTAGCAATCAGCCCCAGCATTTT. Encoded protein: CASSEGRFSNQPQHF.

CDR3 protein: CASSLFEDSSPYGYTF. CDR3 in DNA: TGTGCCAGCAGTCTATTTGAGGACTCCTCTCCCTATGGCTACACCTTC. The rearrangement joins TRBV28 to TRBJ1-2; D gene ambiguous. Germline values: CDR1 MDHEN, CDR2 SYDVKM. The V end lost 5 bases, the J end lost 4 bases, and 20 bases lay between the germline ends. This CDR3 is built from 16 residues.

This clone showed up just once. This chain uses TRBV7-3 with TRBJ2-1, with 8 bases that match TRBD1. Germline V lookup: CDR1 SGHTA, CDR2 FQGTGA. V shed 3 bases, J shed 3 bases, and the junction held 4 bases outside the gene matches. The CDR3 covers 15 residues. Here the CDR3 reads CASSFDRGHYNEQFF. DNA for the CDR3: TGTGCCAGCAGCTTCGACAGGGGACACTACAATGAGCAGTTCTTC.

V usage is TRBV6-5 and J usage is TRBJ2-2, with D possibly TRBD2 on 6 matching bases. Germline V gene data show CDR1 as MNHEY and CDR2 as SVGAGI. The CDR3 has 15 residues. Trimming took off 0 bases at V and 4 bases at J, with 9 bases between the two ends. In DNA form, the CDR3 reads TGTGCCAGCAGTTACTCGGAGGAGGGCACCGGGGAGCTGTTTTTT. Translation: CASSYSEEGTGELFF.

Only a few counts were recorded for this clone. The genes are TRBV5-1 and TRBJ2-1; 9 positions agree with TRBD1. Germline-derived CDR1 and CDR2 are SGHRS and YFSETQ. V was clipped by 2 bases and J by 10 bases; unmatched bases: 7. This CDR3 spans 14 amino acids. CDR3 loop: CASSFSGQGDEQFF. Here the CDR3 DNA reads TGCGCCAGCAGCTTTTCGGGACAGGGTGACGAGCAGTTCTTC.

J is TRBJ1-1 and V is TRBV12-3 or TRBV12-4; 10 bases fit TRBD1. The V and J ends lost 3 bases and 11 bases, in that order; junction bases with no gene match: 6. This CDR3 comprises 13 residues. The CDR3 loop is CASSLTGGDGAFF. DNA of the CDR3: TGTGCCAGCAGTTTGACAGGGGGCGATGGGGCTTTCTTT.

V is TRBV7-2 and J is TRBJ2-2; 15 nucleotides line up with TRBD2. V lost 4 bases to trimming and J lost 6 bases; unmatched junction nucleotides: 12. This CDR3 region has 19 residues. Germline-derived CDR1 and CDR2 are SGHTA and FQGNSA. CDR3 sequence (DNA): TGTGCCAGCAGCTCCCGGACTAGCGGGAGGGCCCTCTACGCCGGGGAGCTGTTTTTT. The encoded protein is CASSSRTSGRALYAGELFF.

This clone was seen more than once but under ten times. The chain carries TRBV7-2 and TRBJ1-3; D call uncertain. Trimming took 3 bases from V and 0 from J, leaving 9 bases between them. Germline CDR1 SGHTA, CDR2 FQGNSA. The CDR3 spans 15 residues. The CDR3 is CASSFSRDSGNTIYF. CDR3 DNA: TGTGCCAGCAGCTTCTCCCGGGACTCTGGAAACACCATATATTTT.

V and J are TRBV4-1 and TRBJ2-3; 11 positions agree with TRBD2. V lost 1 base to trimming and J lost 5 bases; unmatched junction nucleotides: 8. This CDR3 has 17 amino acids. CDR1 is MGHRA and CDR2 is YSYEKL in the germline V gene. CDR3 in amino acids: CASSQVGLAGGGDTQYF. In DNA form, the CDR3 reads TGCGCCAGCAGCCAAGTGGGTCTAGCGGGAGGAGGAGATACGCAGTATTTT.

J is TRBJ1-5 and V is TRBV6-5; TRBD1 matches 9 bases. The CDR3 loop spans 15 amino acids. Germline loops: CDR1 MNHEY, CDR2 SVGAGI. Trimming removed 6 bases from V and 5 bases from J; junction bases left unmatched: 8. CDR3: CASRRTRTGDQPQHF. In DNA form, the CDR3 reads TGTGCCAGCAGAAGGACTAGGACAGGGGATCAGCCCCAGCATTTT.

CDR3 residues: CASSLERTSDTQYF. CDR3 in DNA: TGTGCCAGCAGCTTGGAACGGACTTCAGATACGCAGTATTTT. The chain joins TRBV11-2 to TRBJ2-3; a possible D gene is TRBD2 (5 bases). V shed 3 bases and J shed 4 bases, with 11 bases lying between them. Germline CDR1 is SGHAT and CDR2 is FQNNGV. This CDR3 is built from 14 residues.

This clone was seen only a few times. The chain is built from TRBV27 and TRBJ2-1; TRBD2 matches 7 bases. V gave up 6 bases and J gave up 7 bases; unmatched junction bases: 12. Germline CDR1 reads MNHEY; CDR2 reads SMNVEV (reference sequence). The CDR3 spans 15 residues. The CDR3 is CASSPELAGGNEQFF. CDR3 in DNA: TGTGCCAGCAGCCCCGAGTTAGCGGGTGGGAATGAGCAGTTCTTC.